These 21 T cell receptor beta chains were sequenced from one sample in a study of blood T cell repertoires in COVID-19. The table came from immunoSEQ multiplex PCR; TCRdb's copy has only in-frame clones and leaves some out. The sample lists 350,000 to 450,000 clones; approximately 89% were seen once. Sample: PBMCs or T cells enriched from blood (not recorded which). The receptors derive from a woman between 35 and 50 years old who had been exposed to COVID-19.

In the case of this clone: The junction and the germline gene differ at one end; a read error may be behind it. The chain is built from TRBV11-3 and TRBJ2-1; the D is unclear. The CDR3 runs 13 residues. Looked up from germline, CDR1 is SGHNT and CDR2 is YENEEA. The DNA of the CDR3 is TGTGCCAGCAGTTTACCCTCCGACAATGAGCAGTTCTTC. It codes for CASSLPSDNEQFF.

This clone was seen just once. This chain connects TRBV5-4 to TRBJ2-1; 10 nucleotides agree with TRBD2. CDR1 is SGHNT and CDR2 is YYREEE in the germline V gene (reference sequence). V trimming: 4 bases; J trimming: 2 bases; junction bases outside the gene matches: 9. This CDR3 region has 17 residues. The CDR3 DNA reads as TGTGCCAGCAGCGTCCAAGCGGGGGGGAGGACCTACAATGAGCAGTTCTTC. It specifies CASSVQAGGRTYNEQFF.

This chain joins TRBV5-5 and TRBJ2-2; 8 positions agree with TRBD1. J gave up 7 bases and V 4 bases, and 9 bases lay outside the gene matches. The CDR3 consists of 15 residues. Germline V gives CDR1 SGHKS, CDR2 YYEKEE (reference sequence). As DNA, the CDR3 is TGTGCCAGCAGCGTCCAGGGGGCAGGGGTCGGGGAGCTGTTTTTT. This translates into CASSVQGAGVGELFF.

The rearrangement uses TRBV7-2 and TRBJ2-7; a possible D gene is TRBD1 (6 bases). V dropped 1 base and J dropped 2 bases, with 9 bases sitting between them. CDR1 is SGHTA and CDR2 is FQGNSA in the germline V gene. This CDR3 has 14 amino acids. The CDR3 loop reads CASSLVGTTYEQYF. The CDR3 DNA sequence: TGTGCCAGCAGCTTAGTGGGGACAACCTACGAGCAGTACTTC.

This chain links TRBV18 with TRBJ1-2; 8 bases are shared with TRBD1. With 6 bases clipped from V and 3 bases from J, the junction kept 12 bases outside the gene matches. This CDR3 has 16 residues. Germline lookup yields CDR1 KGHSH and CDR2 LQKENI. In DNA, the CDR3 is TGTGCCAGCTCTCCCGGGACAGGCACCGGGTACTATGGCTACACCTTC. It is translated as CASSPGTGTGYYGYTF.

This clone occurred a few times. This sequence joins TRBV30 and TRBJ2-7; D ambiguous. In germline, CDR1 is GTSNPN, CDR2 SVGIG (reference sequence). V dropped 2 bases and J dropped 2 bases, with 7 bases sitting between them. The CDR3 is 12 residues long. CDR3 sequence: CAWSPVTYEQYF. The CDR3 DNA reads TGTGCCTGGAGTCCAGTTACCTACGAGCAGTACTTC.

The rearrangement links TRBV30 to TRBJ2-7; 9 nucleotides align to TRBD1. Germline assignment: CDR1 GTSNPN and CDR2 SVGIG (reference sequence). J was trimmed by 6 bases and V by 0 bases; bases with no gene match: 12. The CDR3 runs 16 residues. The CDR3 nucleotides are TGTGCCTGGAGTGTAAGGGGGGGGACAGGGAACTCCGAGCAGTACTTC. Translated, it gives CAWSVRGGTGNSEQYF.

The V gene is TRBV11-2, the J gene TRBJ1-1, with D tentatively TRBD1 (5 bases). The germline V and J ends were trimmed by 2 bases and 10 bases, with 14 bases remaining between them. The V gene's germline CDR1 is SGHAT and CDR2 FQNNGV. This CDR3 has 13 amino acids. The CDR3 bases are TGTGCCAGCAGCTTATTAACTCGGGGGTTAGCTTTCTTT. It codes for CASSLLTRGLAFF. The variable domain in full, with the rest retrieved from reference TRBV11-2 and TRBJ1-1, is EAGVAQSPRYKIIEKRQSVAFWCNPISGHATLYWYQQILGQGPKLLIQFQNNGVVDDSQLPKDRFSAERLKGVDSTLKIQPAKLEDSAVYLCASSLLTRGLAFFGQGTRLTVV.

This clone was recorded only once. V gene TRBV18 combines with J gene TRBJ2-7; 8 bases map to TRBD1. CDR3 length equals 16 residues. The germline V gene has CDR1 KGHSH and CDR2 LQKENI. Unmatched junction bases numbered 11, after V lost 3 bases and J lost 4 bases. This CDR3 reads CASSPPPWDRSYEQYF. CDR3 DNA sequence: TGTGCCAGCTCACCTCCCCCGTGGGACAGGTCATACGAGCAGTACTTC.

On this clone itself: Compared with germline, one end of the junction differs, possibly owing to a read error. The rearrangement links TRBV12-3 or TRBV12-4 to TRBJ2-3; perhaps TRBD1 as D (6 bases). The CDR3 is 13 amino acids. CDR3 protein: CASRLRRTETQYF. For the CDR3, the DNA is TGTGCCAGCAGGCTTCGAAGGACAGAAACGCAGTATTTT.

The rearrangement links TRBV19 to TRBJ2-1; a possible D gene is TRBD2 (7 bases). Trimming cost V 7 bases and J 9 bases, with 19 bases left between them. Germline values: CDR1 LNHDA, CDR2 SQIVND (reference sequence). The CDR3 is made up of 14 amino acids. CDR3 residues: CASKRRSGGAEQFF. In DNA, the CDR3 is TGTGCCAGTAAAAGGAGGTCGGGGGGCGCTGAGCAGTTCTTC.

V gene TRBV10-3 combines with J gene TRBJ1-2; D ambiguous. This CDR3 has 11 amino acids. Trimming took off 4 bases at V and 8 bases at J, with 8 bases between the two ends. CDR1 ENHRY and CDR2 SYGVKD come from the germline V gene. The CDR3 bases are TGTGCCATCAGTGTCGGTAACGGCTACACCTTC. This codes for CAISVGNGYTF.

The CDR3 spells CASSFRGAPHYGYTF. The CDR3, as DNA: TGTGCCAGCAGCTTCCGCGGGGCCCCTCACTATGGCTACACCTTC. The chain has TRBV13 and TRBJ1-2, with D possibly being TRBD1 (5 bases). Looked up from germline, CDR1 is PRHDT and CDR2 is FYEKMQ (reference sequence). The CDR3 covers 15 residues. V lost 3 bases and J 3 bases, leaving 14 bases between the germline ends.

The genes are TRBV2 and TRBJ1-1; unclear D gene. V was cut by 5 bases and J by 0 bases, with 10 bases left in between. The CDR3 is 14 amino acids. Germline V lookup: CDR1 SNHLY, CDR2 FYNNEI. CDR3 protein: CASSPLTVNTEAFF. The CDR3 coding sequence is TGTGCCAGCAGTCCTCTAACAGTGAACACTGAAGCTTTCTTT.

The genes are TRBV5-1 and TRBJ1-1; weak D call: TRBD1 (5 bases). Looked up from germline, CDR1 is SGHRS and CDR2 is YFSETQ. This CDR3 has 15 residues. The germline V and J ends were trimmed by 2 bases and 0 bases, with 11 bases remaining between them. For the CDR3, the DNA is TGCGCCAGCAGCTTAGGGGCAGGAATGAACACTGAAGCTTTCTTT. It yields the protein CASSLGAGMNTEAFF. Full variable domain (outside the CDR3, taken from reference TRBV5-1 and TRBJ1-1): KAGVTQTPRYLIKTRGQQVTLSCSPISGHRSVSWYQQTPGQGLQFLFEYFSETQRNKGNFPGRFSGRQFSNSRSEMNVSTLELGDSALYLCASSLGAGMNTEAFFGQGTRLTVV.

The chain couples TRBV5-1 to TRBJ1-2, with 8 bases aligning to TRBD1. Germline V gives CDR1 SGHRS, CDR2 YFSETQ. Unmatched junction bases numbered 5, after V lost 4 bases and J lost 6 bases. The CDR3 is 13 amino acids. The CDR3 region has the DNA TGCGCCAGCAGCCTGGACAGGGATAATGGCTACACCTTC. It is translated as CASSLDRDNGYTF. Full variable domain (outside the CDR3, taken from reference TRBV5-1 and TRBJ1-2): KAGVTQTPRYLIKTRGQQVTLSCSPISGHRSVSWYQQTPGQGLQFLFEYFSETQRNKGNFPGRFSGRQFSNSRSEMNVSTLELGDSALYLCASSLDRDNGYTFGSGTRLTVV.

This chain's CDR3 is CASSQDRGRSVNEKLFF. CDR3 DNA sequence: TGCGCCAGCAGCCAAGACAGGGGCCGGTCCGTTAATGAAAAACTGTTTTTT. The chain recombines TRBV5-1 with TRBJ1-4; 8 nucleotides line up with TRBD1. Trimming removed 4 bases from V and 4 bases from J; junction bases left unmatched: 12. In germline, CDR1 is SGHRS, CDR2 YFSETQ. The CDR3 extends over 17 amino acids.

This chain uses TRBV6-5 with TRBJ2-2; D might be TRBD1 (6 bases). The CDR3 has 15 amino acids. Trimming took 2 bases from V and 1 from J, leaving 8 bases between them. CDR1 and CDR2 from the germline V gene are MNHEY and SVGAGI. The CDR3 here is CASSYGTKNTGELFF. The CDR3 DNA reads TGTGCCAGCAGTTACGGGACAAAGAACACCGGGGAGCTGTTTTTT.

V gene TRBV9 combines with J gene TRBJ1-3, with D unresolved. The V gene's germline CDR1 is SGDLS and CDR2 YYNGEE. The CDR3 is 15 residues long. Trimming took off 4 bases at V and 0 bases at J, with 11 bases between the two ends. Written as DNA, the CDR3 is TGTGCCAGCAGCATCACGACGGGCTCTGGAAACACCATATATTTT. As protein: CASSITTGSGNTIYF.

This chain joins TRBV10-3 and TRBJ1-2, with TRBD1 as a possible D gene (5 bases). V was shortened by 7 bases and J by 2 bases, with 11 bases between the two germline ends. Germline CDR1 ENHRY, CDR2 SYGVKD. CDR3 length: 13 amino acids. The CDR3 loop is CAITGEGNYGYTF. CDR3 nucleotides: TGTGCCATCACGGGGGAAGGGAACTATGGCTACACCTTC.

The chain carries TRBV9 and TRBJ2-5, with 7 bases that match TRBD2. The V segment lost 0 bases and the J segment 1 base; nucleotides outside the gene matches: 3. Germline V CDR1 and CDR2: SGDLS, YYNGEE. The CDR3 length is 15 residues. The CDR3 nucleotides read TGTGCCAGCAGCGTAGAAGCGGGGATCCAAGAGACCCAGTACTTC. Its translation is CASSVEAGIQETQYF.